The next 21 T cell receptor beta chains were all read from a single sample in a study of blood T cell repertoires in COVID-19. Sequencing was performed with immunoSEQ multiplex PCR; in TCRdb, only in-frame clones are kept and a portion is missing. The table lists 70,000 to 85,000 clones, more than 90% of them singletons. Sequencing was carried out using peripheral blood. These receptors were collected from a human donor in a cohort sampled during active COVID-19.

This chain connects TRBV11-2 to TRBJ2-7, with 7 bases matching TRBD2. Trimming at V came to 0 bases and at J to 5 bases, leaving 7 bases not matched to a gene. Germline V gene sequence: CDR1 SGHAT, CDR2 FQNNGV. CDR3 length: 15 residues. In DNA form, the CDR3 reads TGTGCCAGCAGCTTAGATGGCGGGAGAAACCACGAGCAGTACTTC. Its translation: CASSLDGGRNHEQYF.

The chain recombines TRBV7-9 with TRBJ2-2; 14 positions match TRBD2. The CDR3 is 18 amino acids. The germline gives CDR1 SEHNR, CDR2 FQNEAQ (reference sequence). V gave up 4 bases and J gave up 5 bases; unmatched junction bases: 9. This CDR3 is CASSSYGLAGGGTGELFF. CDR3 DNA: TGTGCCAGCAGCTCCTATGGACTAGCGGGAGGAGGGACCGGGGAGCTGTTTTTT.

The V call is TRBV2, the J call TRBJ2-5, with 7 bases that match TRBD2. Trimming took 7 bases from V and 2 from J; bases not matched to a gene: 7. The CDR3 is 14 amino acids. CDR1 and CDR2 from the germline V gene are SNHLY and FYNNEI. CDR3 nucleotide sequence: TGTGCCAGCAAAGCTAGCGGTAAACAAGAGACCCAGTACTTC. Its translation is CASKASGKQETQYF. The complete variable domain, with remaining parts taken from reference TRBV2 and TRBJ2-5, reads EPEVTQTPSHQVTQMGQEVILRCVPISNHLYFYWYRQILGQKVEFLVSFYNNEISEKSEIFDDQFSVERPDGSNFTLKIRSTKLEDSAMYFCASKASGKQETQYFGPGTRLLVL.

This chain joins TRBV30 and TRBJ2-3; D is unclear. Trimming took 3 bases from V and 1 from J, leaving 5 bases between them. This CDR3 comprises 12 residues. Germline CDR1 reads GTSNPN; CDR2 reads SVGIG (reference sequence). DNA for the CDR3: TGTGCCTGGAGGCAGGGCACAGATACGCAGTATTTT. Amino acids: CAWRQGTDTQYF.

This chain links TRBV27 with TRBJ2-1; D may be TRBD2 (6 bases). The CDR3 covers 13 residues. Germline-derived CDR1 and CDR2 are MNHEY and SMNVEV (reference sequence). Trimming shortened V by 4 bases and J by 9 bases, and 13 bases separated the two germline ends. The CDR3 coding sequence is TGTGCCAGCAGTTCCATGACTAGTATTGAGCAGTTCTTC. It is translated as CASSSMTSIEQFF.

The genes are TRBV2 and TRBJ1-2; 7 nucleotides align to TRBD1. The germline V gene encodes CDR1 SNHLY and CDR2 FYNNEI. V dropped 6 bases and J dropped 4; count of bases not matched to a gene: 11. The CDR3 has 15 amino acids. Written as DNA, the CDR3 is TGTGCCAGCAGGGCCCGTGGACAGGAACTCTATGGCTACACCTTC. As protein: CASRARGQELYGYTF.

The V call is TRBV7-2, the J call TRBJ2-3, with D maybe TRBD1 (5 bases). The CDR3 covers 15 residues. The V gene's germline CDR1 is SGHTA and CDR2 FQGNSA. V shed 5 bases and J shed 2 bases, with 14 bases lying between them. In DNA, the CDR3 is TGTGCCAGCAGCGCTCAGGGCGGCCTCACAGATACGCAGTATTTT. Translation gives CASSAQGGLTDTQYF.

V is TRBV7-9 and J is TRBJ1-6, with 11 bases aligning to TRBD1. The CDR3 consists of 13 residues. After removal of 4 bases from V and 13 bases from J, the junction contained 3 bases not matched to a gene. From germline, CDR1 is SEHNR and CDR2 FQNEAQ (reference sequence). The DNA for the CDR3 is TGTGCCAGCAGCTGGGACAGGGGGTCTCCCCTCCACTTT. Protein: CASSWDRGSPLHF. Complete variable domain (other parts from reference TRBV7-9 and TRBJ1-6): DTGVSQNPRHKITKRGQNVTFRCDPISEHNRLYWYRQTLGQGPEFLTYFQNEAQLEKSRLLSDRFSAERPKGSFSTLEIQRTEQGDSAMYLCASSWDRGSPLHFGNGTRLTVT.

The chain is built from TRBV7-6 and TRBJ2-3; 7 bases agree with TRBD1. The trim removed 1 base at V and 1 base at J, leaving 5 bases unmatched. This CDR3 spans 16 amino acids. CDR1 and CDR2 from the germline V gene are SGHVS and FNYEAQ. The CDR3 DNA follows: TGTGCCAGCAGCTTAGTCTACAGGGGAGGCACAGATACGCAGTATTTT. Protein: CASSLVYRGGTDTQYF.

This sequence joins TRBV5-1 and TRBJ2-7, with 9 bases lining up with TRBD2. This CDR3 has 14 amino acids. Germline V gene lookup returns CDR1 SGHRS and CDR2 YFSETQ. Germline trimming cut 6 bases from V and 0 bases from J; bases unmatched to any gene: 4. Written as DNA, the CDR3 is TGCGCCAGCACCACTAGCGGGTACTCCTACGAGCAGTACTTC. Translated: CASTTSGYSYEQYF.

This clone was found once. This rearrangement joins TRBV28 to TRBJ2-1; TRBD1 matches at 10 bases. The CDR3 runs to 17 residues. Looked up from germline, CDR1 is MDHEN and CDR2 is SYDVKM. V was pared by 5 bases and J by 2 bases, with 9 bases of the junction left unmatched. In nucleotides, the CDR3 is TGTGCCAGCAGTCCCTTAAGGACAGGGGGGCCCTACAATGAGCAGTTCTTC. Translated: CASSPLRTGGPYNEQFF.

The rearrangement joins TRBV4-3 to TRBJ1-3; D possibly corresponds to TRBD1 (5 bases). V was cut by 0 bases and J by 1 base, with 16 bases left in between. CDR3 length: 18 amino acids. Germline values: CDR1 LGHNA, CDR2 YSLEER. Written as DNA, the CDR3 is TGCGCCAGCAGCCAAGAGCAGCTAGGGACTGAGTCTGGAAACACCATATATTTT. Its translation is CASSQEQLGTESGNTIYF.

V gene TRBV5-1 combines with J gene TRBJ2-1; TRBD2 aligns across 12 bases. J lost 3 bases, V lost 0 bases, and 1 base had no gene match. The CDR3 is 16 residues long. Germline CDR1 SGHRS, CDR2 YFSETQ. CDR3 protein: CASSLGTSGIYNEQFF. DNA of the CDR3: TGCGCCAGCAGCTTGGGGACTAGCGGGATCTACAATGAGCAGTTCTTC.

The chain is built from TRBV4-3 and TRBJ2-5; D gene uncertain. CDR1 is LGHNA, CDR2 YSLEER, per germline. With 0 bases removed from V and 1 base from J, the gap between germline ends came to 12 bases. There are 16 residues in the CDR3. The CDR3: CASSQDLMASQETQYF. As DNA, the CDR3 is TGCGCCAGCAGCCAAGATTTAATGGCCTCCCAAGAGACCCAGTACTTC.

The V gene is TRBV4-1, the J gene TRBJ2-5, with a possible D match to TRBD2 (5 bases). Germline CDR1 is MGHRA and CDR2 is YSYEKL. The V end was cut by 3 bases, the J end by 0 bases, with 11 bases between. CDR3 size: 15 residues. In nucleotides, the CDR3 is TGCGCCAGCAGCCACCGCGGGCGGAACCAAGAGACCCAGTACTTC. Protein sequence: CASSHRGRNQETQYF.

The V and J genes are TRBV4-1 and TRBJ2-7; 12 bases are a match to TRBD2. After removal of 3 bases from V and 4 bases from J, the junction contained 13 bases not matched to a gene. CDR3 size: 18 residues. The germline CDR1 and CDR2 sequences are MGHRA and YSYEKL. CDR3 bases: TGCGCCAGCAGCCAGACACCAAGCCGACTAGCGGGAGATTACGAGCAGTACTTC. Protein sequence: CASSQTPSRLAGDYEQYF.

In DNA, the CDR3 is TGTGCCATCAGGGCTAGCGGGAGCTCCTACGAGCAGTACTTC. Translation gives CAIRASGSSYEQYF. The chain joins TRBV10-3 to TRBJ2-7, with TRBD2 identical over 10 bases. The germline gives CDR1 ENHRY, CDR2 SYGVKD. After removal of 6 bases from V and 0 bases from J, the junction contained 2 bases not matched to a gene. CDR3 length: 14 residues.

This sequence joins TRBV7-2 and TRBJ2-5; TRBD1 matches 8 bases. Germline V lookup: CDR1 SGHTA, CDR2 FQGNSA. V lost 4 bases and J lost 5; bases outside the gene matches: 9. The CDR3 is made up of 15 amino acids. The DNA for the CDR3 is TGTGCCAGCAGCTCACAGGGGGTAGGTGGGGAGACCCAGTACTTC. Its translation is CASSSQGVGGETQYF.

This clone was found once. This chain connects TRBV6-4 to TRBJ2-7, with TRBD1 identical over 7 bases. The CDR3 is made up of 14 amino acids. V gave up 4 bases and J gave up 3 bases; unmatched junction bases: 6. Germline CDR1 and CDR2: MRHNA and SNTAGT. The CDR3 is CASSGGQAGYEQYF. CDR3 in DNA: TGTGCCAGCAGTGGAGGACAGGCCGGCTACGAGCAGTACTTC.

The J gene is TRBJ2-3, the V gene TRBV4-2; 9 bases align to TRBD1. Germline loops: CDR1 LGHNA, CDR2 YNFKEQ. The V gene end was trimmed by 4 bases and the J gene end by 5 bases; junction bases not matched to a gene: 7. CDR3 length equals 15 residues. Written as DNA, the CDR3 is TGTGCCAGCAGCCTCCCGGACAGGGGTATAGATACGCAGTATTTT. It yields the protein CASSLPDRGIDTQYF.

This rearrangement joins TRBV10-2 to TRBJ2-5, with 9 bases identical to TRBD2. V gave up 0 bases and J gave up 5 bases; unmatched junction bases: 16. Germline V CDR1 and CDR2: WSHSY, SAAADI. CDR3 length: 19 residues. CDR3 loop: CASSESEPHFSGSSETQYF. The CDR3 DNA is TGCGCCAGCAGTGAGTCAGAACCGCATTTTAGCGGGAGTTCGGAGACCCAGTACTTC.